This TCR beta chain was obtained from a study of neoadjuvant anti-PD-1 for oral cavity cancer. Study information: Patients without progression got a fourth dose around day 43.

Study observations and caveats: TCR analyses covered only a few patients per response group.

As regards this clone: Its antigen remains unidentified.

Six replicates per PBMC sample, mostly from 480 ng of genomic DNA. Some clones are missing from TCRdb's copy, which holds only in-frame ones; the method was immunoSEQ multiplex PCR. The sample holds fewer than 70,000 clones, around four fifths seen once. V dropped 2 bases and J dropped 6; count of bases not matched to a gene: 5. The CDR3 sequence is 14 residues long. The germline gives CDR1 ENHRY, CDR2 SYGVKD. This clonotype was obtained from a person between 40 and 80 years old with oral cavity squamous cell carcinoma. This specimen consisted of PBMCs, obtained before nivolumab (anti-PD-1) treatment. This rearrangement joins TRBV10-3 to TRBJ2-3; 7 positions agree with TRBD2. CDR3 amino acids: CAISEGEGLDTQYF. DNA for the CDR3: TGTGCCATCAGTGAGGGGGAGGGCCTGGATACGCAGTATTTT.